Following are 23 T cell receptor beta chains from one sample sequenced in a study of shared clonotypes between healthy human individuals. Data came from immunoSEQ multiplex PCR; TCRdb stores just in-frame clones and leaves some out. The sample consists of around 620,000 clones, around 96% of them appearing once. CD45RO-negative cells were positively selected for CCR7, leaving out terminally differentiated effector memory CD45RA+ cells. Sequenced input: naive CD8+ T cells sorted from blood. These TCRs come from a woman under 40 in good health.

This clone was detected only once. The chain combines TRBV9 with TRBJ2-3; 10 bases map to TRBD2. The CDR3 has 16 amino acids. Germline V gene data show CDR1 as SGDLS and CDR2 as YYNGEE. V was pared by 3 bases and J by 2 bases, with 6 bases of the junction left unmatched. CDR3 sequence (DNA): TGTGCCAGCAGCGGCTCGACTAGCGGGTCCACAGATACGCAGTATTTT. Its translation: CASSGSTSGSTDTQYF.

This chain connects TRBV4-1 to TRBJ1-1, with unresolved D. The CDR3 is made up of 15 amino acids. Germline V lookup: CDR1 MGHRA, CDR2 YSYEKL. With 3 bases removed from V and 3 bases from J, the gap between germline ends came to 14 bases. The CDR3 loop is CASSHLDGGHTEAFF. The CDR3 DNA sequence: TGCGCCAGCAGCCACCTAGACGGTGGGCACACTGAAGCTTTCTTT.

This chain connects TRBV27 to TRBJ2-5; 7 bases align to TRBD2. Gene TRBJ2-7 matches the end of the DNA better, so the J call may be wrong. The V gene's germline CDR1 is MNHEY and CDR2 SMNVEV (reference sequence). This CDR3 has 15 amino acids. The CDR3 coding sequence is TGTGCCAGCAGTCTTATAGCGGGCGCTAACTACGAGCAGTACTTC. Its translation is CASSLIAGANYEQYF.

The gene calls are TRBV19 and TRBJ1-1; TRBD1 matches at 8 bases. V shed 4 bases, J shed 4 bases, and the junction held 14 bases outside the gene matches. The CDR3 consists of 17 residues. Germline V gene sequence: CDR1 LNHDA, CDR2 SQIVND (reference sequence). The CDR3 loop is CASSTRQYRGIGTEAFF. The CDR3, as DNA: TGTGCCAGTAGTACCCGACAATACAGGGGGATTGGCACTGAAGCTTTCTTT.

CDR3 residues: CASSDRSGSPSYEQYF. The CDR3 nucleotides are TGTGCCAGCAGCGATCGTAGCGGGAGTCCATCCTACGAGCAGTACTTC. V is TRBV9 and J is TRBJ2-7; 9 bases are a match to TRBD2. Germline V CDR1 and CDR2: SGDLS, YYNGEE. The V and J ends lost 3 bases and 1 base, in that order; junction bases with no gene match: 8. The CDR3 is 16 amino acids.

The rearrangement uses TRBV2 and TRBJ2-1, with 10 nucleotides matching TRBD1. Germline V CDR1 and CDR2: SNHLY, FYNNEI. The V and J ends lost 0 bases and 6 bases, in that order; junction bases with no gene match: 2. The CDR3 has 15 amino acids. This chain's CDR3 is CASSEAGTGANEQFF. In nucleotides, the CDR3 is TGTGCCAGCAGTGAAGCTGGGACAGGGGCCAATGAGCAGTTCTTC.

The chain uses TRBV6-5 and TRBJ2-7, with D possibly being TRBD2 (6 bases). Per the germline V gene, CDR1 is MNHEY and CDR2 is SVGAGI. The CDR3 has 13 amino acids. V was shortened by 7 bases and J by 3 bases, with 13 bases between the two germline ends. This chain's CDR3 is CASTPGLGYEQYF. The CDR3 DNA follows: TGTGCCAGCACCCCGGGACTCGGCTACGAGCAGTACTTC.

The chain links TRBV7-6 to TRBJ2-7; D tentatively reads TRBD1 or TRBD2 (5 bases each). Germline CDR1 SGHVS, CDR2 FNYEAQ. The CDR3 totals 14 residues. V lost 5 bases, J lost 3 bases, and 14 bases lay in between. Here the CDR3 reads CASSAGTAGYEQYF. The CDR3 DNA follows: TGTGCCAGCAGCGCCGGGACGGCCGGCTACGAGCAGTACTTC. Using reference TRBV7-6 and TRBJ2-7 for the parts outside the CDR3, the full variable domain is GAGVSQSPRYKVTKRGQDVALRCDPISGHVSLYWYRQALGQGPEFLTYFNYEAQQDKSGLPNDRFSAERPEGSISTLTIQRTEQRDSAMYRCASSAGTAGYEQYFGPGTRLTVT.

V is TRBV27 and J is TRBJ1-1, with D uncertain. Trimming left V 4 bases short and J 11 bases short, with 11 bases between. This CDR3 has 11 amino acids. CDR1 MNHEY and CDR2 SMNVEV come from the germline V gene (reference sequence). The chain's CDR3 is CASSSGIGAFF. CDR3 sequence (DNA): TGTGCCAGCAGTTCGGGGATTGGGGCTTTCTTT.

The chain carries TRBV28 and TRBJ2-7; D remains unclear. CDR3 size: 14 residues. Between the trimmed V and J ends, which lost 6 bases and 5 bases, there was a span of 17 bases. The germline V gene encodes CDR1 MDHEN and CDR2 SYDVKM. The DNA for the CDR3 is TGTGCCAGCAGCTCGAAGGTTGTTTTCGACGAGCAGTACTTC. This codes for CASSSKVVFDEQYF.

This sequence joins TRBV9 and TRBJ1-1, with TRBD1 matching over 8 bases. Germline V gene sequence: CDR1 SGDLS, CDR2 YYNGEE. V gave up 3 bases and J gave up 1 base; unmatched junction bases: 11. CDR3 length: 17 residues. CDR3 sequence: CASSARSGGGRNTEAFF. DNA of the CDR3: TGTGCCAGCAGCGCCAGATCAGGGGGCGGTAGGAACACTGAAGCTTTCTTT.

V gene TRBV4-1 combines with J gene TRBJ2-3; 10 bases line up with TRBD2. V shed 1 base, J shed 5 bases, and the junction held 12 bases outside the gene matches. The CDR3 consists of 18 residues. Germline V gene lookup returns CDR1 MGHRA and CDR2 YSYEKL. The CDR3 coding sequence is TGCGCCAGCAGCCAAGCAATCAGCGGGAGGGCCGTGGGAGATACGCAGTATTTT. Protein product: CASSQAISGRAVGDTQYF.

The rearrangement joins TRBV19 to TRBJ2-1, with 7 bases aligning to TRBD2. This CDR3 spans 14 amino acids. The trim removed 5 bases at V and 4 bases at J, leaving 5 bases unmatched. Germline-derived CDR1 and CDR2 are LNHDA and SQIVND (reference sequence). CDR3 DNA sequence: TGTGCCAGTAGTCCAGCGGGACCATACAATGAGCAGTTCTTC. Protein: CASSPAGPYNEQFF. The whole variable domain, filled in from reference TRBV19 and TRBJ2-1, reads DGGITQSPKYLFRKEGQNVTLSCEQNLNHDAMYWYRQDPGQGLRLIYYSQIVNDFQKGDIAEGYSVSREKKESFPLTVTSAQKNPTAFYLCASSPAGPYNEQFFGPGTRLTVL.

The CDR3 here is CASQDYQSSYEQYF. The CDR3 coding sequence is TGTGCCAGCCAAGACTACCAGAGCTCCTACGAGCAGTACTTC. The chain couples TRBV5-6 to TRBJ2-7; tentatively, D is TRBD2 (5 bases). The CDR3 is 14 residues long. Trimming left V 7 bases short and J 0 bases short, with 14 bases between. Germline V gives CDR1 SGHDT, CDR2 YYEEEE. The full variable domain, in which reference TRBV5-6 and TRBJ2-7 provide the parts outside the CDR3, is DAGVTQSPTHLIKTRGQQVTLRCSPKSGHDTVSWYQQALGQGPQFIFQYYEEEERQRGNFPDRFSGHQFPNYSSELNVNALLLGDSALYLCASQDYQSSYEQYFGPGTRLTVT.

CDR3 sequence (DNA): TGTGCCAGCAGTTTATCAGCGTCCGGAGGAACTGAAGCTTTCTTT. Translated, it gives CASSLSASGGTEAFF. This chain uses TRBV27 with TRBJ1-1, with unresolved D. Germline-derived CDR1 and CDR2 are MNHEY and SMNVEV (reference sequence). This CDR3 comprises 15 residues. Trimming left V 0 bases short and J 5 bases short, with 13 bases between.

The chain employs TRBV6-4 and TRBJ1-4, with D perhaps matching TRBD1 (5 bases). The CDR3 consists of 15 residues. Germline V gene data show CDR1 as MRHNA and CDR2 as SNTAGT. V gave up 0 bases and J gave up 7 bases, with 12 bases separating them. For the CDR3, the DNA is TGTGCCAGCAGTGACTCGGGGGAGCACGTTGAAAAACTGTTTTTT. Translation: CASSDSGEHVEKLFF.

Of note for this clone: The sample contains more than one DNA sequence encoding this CDR3. This chain joins TRBV28 and TRBJ1-1; D perhaps matches TRBD1 (5 bases). The germline V gene has CDR1 MDHEN and CDR2 SYDVKM. This CDR3 region has 14 residues. V lost 6 bases and J 1 base, leaving 12 bases between the germline ends. CDR3 nucleotides: TGTGCCAGCAGCCCCGGGGGAGAGAACACTGAAGCTTTCTTT. Its translation: CASSPGGENTEAFF.

The rearrangement uses TRBV7-8 and TRBJ1-1; no clear D gene. This CDR3 is 14 amino acids long. Trimming stripped 2 bases from V and 1 base from J, with 8 bases between. Germline assignment: CDR1 SGHVS and CDR2 FQNEAQ. CDR3 coding DNA: TGTGCCAGCAGCTTAACGGGGTCGAACACTGAAGCTTTCTTT. Translating it yields CASSLTGSNTEAFF.

Written as DNA, the CDR3 is TGTGCCAGCAGTTACTTGGCGGGAGGTCAGGGCGAGCAGTACTTC. Translation gives CASSYLAGGQGEQYF. The chain links TRBV6-5 to TRBJ2-7, with TRBD2 matching 8 bases. Unmatched junction bases numbered 8, after V lost 1 base and J lost 6 bases. The CDR3 contains 15 residues. Germline V gene sequence: CDR1 MNHEY, CDR2 SVGAGI.

The rearrangement links TRBV4-1 to TRBJ1-5; 8 bases fit TRBD1. Germline CDR1 reads MGHRA; CDR2 reads YSYEKL. Unmatched junction bases numbered 7, after V lost 4 bases and J lost 2 bases. There are 16 residues in the CDR3. The CDR3 DNA follows: TGCGCCAGCAGCCCGGACAGGGCTGTTCGCAATCAGCCCCAGCATTTT. This codes for CASSPDRAVRNQPQHF.

The table lists this clone with a count of one. This chain uses TRBV7-2 with TRBJ2-2; 8 bases map to TRBD1. Germline values: CDR1 SGHTA, CDR2 FQGNSA. This CDR3 contains 16 residues. V shed 6 bases, J shed 7 bases, and the junction held 13 bases outside the gene matches. Here the CDR3 reads CASSLVPGGEDGELFF. In nucleotides, the CDR3 is TGTGCCAGCAGTCTAGTTCCAGGGGGCGAGGACGGGGAGCTGTTTTTT.

The rearrangement links TRBV5-1 to TRBJ2-3; perhaps TRBD1 as D (6 bases). Germline V gene sequence: CDR1 SGHRS, CDR2 YFSETQ. V was shortened by 2 bases and J by 4 bases, with 11 bases between the two germline ends. The CDR3 is 14 residues long. CDR3 sequence: CASSLRQDPDTQYF. DNA for the CDR3: TGCGCCAGCAGCTTAAGACAGGATCCAGATACGCAGTATTTT.

This chain connects TRBV29-1 to TRBJ2-1; TRBD1 matches at 8 bases. The trim removed 4 bases at V and 8 bases at J, leaving 13 bases unmatched. The CDR3 has 15 residues. Looked up from germline, CDR1 is SQVTM and CDR2 is ANQGSEA. The CDR3 region has the DNA TGCAGCGTTGTGGGCGCCAGGGGGCGCGGCGATGAGCAGTTCTTC. It is translated as CSVVGARGRGDEQFF.